Given below is one T cell receptor beta chain in context. Under the authors' procedure: Researchers report that nucleated cell counts were estimated from reference gene primer amplification. The protocol was immunoSEQ multiplex PCR, while the TCRdb copy is restricted to in-frame clones and leaves out a portion. V, J and clone size were drawn from that table, and D and trimming were deduced from the DNA. Of 90,000 or so clones in the sample, about 78% were seen once. The data derive from a study of blood T cell repertoires in COVID-19. As for the study in general: From the United States, Italy and Spain came samples of acute and convalescent COVID-19. From T cells, B-cell-depleted T cells, or PBMCs came the material, which was cDNA or gDNA.

CDR1 is SEHNR, CDR2 FQNEAQ, per germline (reference sequence). CDR3 length: 13 residues. V lost 5 bases, J lost 8 bases, and 5 bases stayed unmatched. Sequencing used peripheral blood. The chain has TRBV7-9 and TRBJ1-2; 10 bases align to TRBD1. The source of this sequence is a woman of 80 years or more with acute or convalescent COVID-19. The CDR3 DNA reads as TGTGCCAGCAGCCCCGGGACAGGGGCGGGCTACACCTTC. This codes for CASSPGTGAGYTF.